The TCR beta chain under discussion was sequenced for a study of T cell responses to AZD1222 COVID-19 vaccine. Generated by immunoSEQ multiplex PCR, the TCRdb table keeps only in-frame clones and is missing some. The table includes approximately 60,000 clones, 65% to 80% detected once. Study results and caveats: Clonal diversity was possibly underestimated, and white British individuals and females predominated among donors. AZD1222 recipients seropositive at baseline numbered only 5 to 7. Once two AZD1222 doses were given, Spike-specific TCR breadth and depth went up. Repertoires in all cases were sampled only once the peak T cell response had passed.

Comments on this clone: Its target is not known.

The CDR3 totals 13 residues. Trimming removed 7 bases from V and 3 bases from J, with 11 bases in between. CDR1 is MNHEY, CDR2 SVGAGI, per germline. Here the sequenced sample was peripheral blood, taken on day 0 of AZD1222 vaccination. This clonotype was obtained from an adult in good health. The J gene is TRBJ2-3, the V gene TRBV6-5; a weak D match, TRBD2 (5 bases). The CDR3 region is CASTPPGTDTQYF. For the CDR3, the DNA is TGTGCCAGCACCCCCCCGGGGACAGATACGCAGTATTTT.